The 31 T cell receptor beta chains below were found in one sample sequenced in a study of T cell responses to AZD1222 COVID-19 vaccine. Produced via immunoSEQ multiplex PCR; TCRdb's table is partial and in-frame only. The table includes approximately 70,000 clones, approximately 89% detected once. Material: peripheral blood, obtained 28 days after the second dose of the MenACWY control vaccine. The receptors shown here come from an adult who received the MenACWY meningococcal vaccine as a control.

The CDR3 sequence is CASSLQGSGSNQPQHF. In DNA, the CDR3 is TGTGCCAGCTCACTACAGGGGTCAGGCAGCAATCAGCCCCAGCATTTT. This rearrangement joins TRBV18 to TRBJ1-5; the match to TRBD1 covers 7 bases. The germline gives CDR1 KGHSH, CDR2 LQKENI. This CDR3 spans 16 amino acids. With 4 bases clipped from V and 1 base from J, the junction kept 7 bases outside the gene matches.

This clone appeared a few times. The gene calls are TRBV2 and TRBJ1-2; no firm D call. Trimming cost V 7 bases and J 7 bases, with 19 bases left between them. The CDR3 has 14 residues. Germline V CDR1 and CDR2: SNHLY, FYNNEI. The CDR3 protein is CASTITGSGGGYTF. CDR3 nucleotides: TGTGCCAGCACGATCACGGGCTCTGGCGGTGGCTACACCTTC.

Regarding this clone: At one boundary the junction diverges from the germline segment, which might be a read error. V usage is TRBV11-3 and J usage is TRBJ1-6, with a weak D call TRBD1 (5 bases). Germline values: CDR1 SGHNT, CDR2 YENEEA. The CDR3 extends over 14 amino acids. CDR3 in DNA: TGTGCCAGCAGCGCCGACAGTAATAATTCACCCCTCTACTTT. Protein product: CASSADSNNSPLYF.

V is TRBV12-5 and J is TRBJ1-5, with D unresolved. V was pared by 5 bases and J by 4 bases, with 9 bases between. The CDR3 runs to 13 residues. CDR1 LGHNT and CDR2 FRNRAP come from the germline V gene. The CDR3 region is CASGTAGNQPQHF. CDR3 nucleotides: TGTGCTAGTGGTACGGCGGGAAATCAGCCCCAGCATTTT.

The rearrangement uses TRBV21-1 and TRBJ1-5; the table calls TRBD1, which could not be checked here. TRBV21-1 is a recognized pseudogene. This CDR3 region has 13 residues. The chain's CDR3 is CASIGTGGQPQHF. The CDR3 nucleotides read TGTGCCAGCATCGGGACAGGGGGCCAGCCCCAGCATTTT.

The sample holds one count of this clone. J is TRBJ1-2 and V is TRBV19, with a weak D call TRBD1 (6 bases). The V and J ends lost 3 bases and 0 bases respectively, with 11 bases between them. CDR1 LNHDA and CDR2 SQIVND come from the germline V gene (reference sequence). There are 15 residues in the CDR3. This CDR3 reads CASSIRTDSNYGYTF. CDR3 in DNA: TGTGCCAGTAGTATCCGGACAGACTCTAACTATGGCTACACCTTC.

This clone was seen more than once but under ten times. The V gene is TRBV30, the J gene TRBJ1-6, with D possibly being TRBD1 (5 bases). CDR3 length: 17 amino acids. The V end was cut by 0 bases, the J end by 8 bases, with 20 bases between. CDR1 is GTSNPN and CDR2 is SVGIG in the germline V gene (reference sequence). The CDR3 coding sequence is TGTGCCTGGAGTGTAAGTAGGGGCCGGGACTGGCATTCACCCCTCCACTTT. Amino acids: CAWSVSRGRDWHSPLHF.

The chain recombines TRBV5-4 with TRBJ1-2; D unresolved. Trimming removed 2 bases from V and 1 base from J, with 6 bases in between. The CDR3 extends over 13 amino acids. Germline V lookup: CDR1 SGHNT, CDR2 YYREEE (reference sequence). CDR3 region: CASSFDFNYGYTF. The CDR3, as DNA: TGTGCCAGCAGCTTTGACTTTAACTATGGCTACACCTTC. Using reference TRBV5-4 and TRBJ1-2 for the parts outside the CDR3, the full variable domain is ETGVTQSPTHLIKTRGQQVTLRCSSQSGHNTVSWYQQALGQGPQFIFQYYREEENGRGNFPPRFSGLQFPNYSSELNVNALELDDSALYLCASSFDFNYGYTFGSGTRLTVV.

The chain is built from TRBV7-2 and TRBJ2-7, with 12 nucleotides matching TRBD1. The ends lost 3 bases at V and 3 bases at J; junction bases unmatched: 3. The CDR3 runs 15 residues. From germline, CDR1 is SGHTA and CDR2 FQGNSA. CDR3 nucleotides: TGTGCCAGCAGCTTGGGACAGGGGGCGATCTACGAGCAGTACTTC. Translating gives CASSLGQGAIYEQYF.

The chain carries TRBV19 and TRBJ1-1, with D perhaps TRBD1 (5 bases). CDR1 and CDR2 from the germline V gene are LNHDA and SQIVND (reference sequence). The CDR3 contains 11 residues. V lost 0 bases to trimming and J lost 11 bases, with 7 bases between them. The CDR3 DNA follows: TGTGCCAGTAGTATAGAACAGGCGGCTTTCTTT. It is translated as CASSIEQAAFF. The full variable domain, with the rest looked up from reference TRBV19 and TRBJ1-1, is DGGITQSPKYLFRKEGQNVTLSCEQNLNHDAMYWYRQDPGQGLRLIYYSQIVNDFQKGDIAEGYSVSREKKESFPLTVTSAQKNPTAFYLCASSIEQAAFFGQGTRLTVV.

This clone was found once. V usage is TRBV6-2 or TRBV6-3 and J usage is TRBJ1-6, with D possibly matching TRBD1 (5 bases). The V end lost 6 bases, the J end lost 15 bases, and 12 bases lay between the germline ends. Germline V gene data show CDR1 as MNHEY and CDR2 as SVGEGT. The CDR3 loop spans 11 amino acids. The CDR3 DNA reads TGTGCCAGCAGCTCAGGGAGGGTCCTCCACTTT. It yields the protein CASSSGRVLHF.

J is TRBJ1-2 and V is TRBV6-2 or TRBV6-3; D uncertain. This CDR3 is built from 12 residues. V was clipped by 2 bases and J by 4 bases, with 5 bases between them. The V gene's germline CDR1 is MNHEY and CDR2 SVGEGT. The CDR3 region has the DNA TGTGCCAGCAGTTACGAAGCCTATGGCTACACCTTC. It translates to CASSYEAYGYTF.

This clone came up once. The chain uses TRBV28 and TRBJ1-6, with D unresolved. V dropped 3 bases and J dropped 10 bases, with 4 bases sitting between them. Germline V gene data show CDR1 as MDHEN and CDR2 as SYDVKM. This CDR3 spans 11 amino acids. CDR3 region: CASSFKSPLHF. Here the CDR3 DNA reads TGTGCCAGCAGTTTCAAGTCACCCCTCCACTTT.

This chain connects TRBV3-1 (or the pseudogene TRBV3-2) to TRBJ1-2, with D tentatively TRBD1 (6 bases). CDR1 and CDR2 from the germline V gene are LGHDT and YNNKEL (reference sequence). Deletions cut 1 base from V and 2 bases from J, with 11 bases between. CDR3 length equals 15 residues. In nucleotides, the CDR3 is TGTGCCAGCAGCCAAGGCGGGGGACAAAACTATGGCTACACCTTC. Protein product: CASSQGGGQNYGYTF.

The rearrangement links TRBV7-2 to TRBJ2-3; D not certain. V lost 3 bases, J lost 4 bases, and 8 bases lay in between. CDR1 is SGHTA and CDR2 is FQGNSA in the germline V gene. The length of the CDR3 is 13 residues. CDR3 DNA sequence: TGTGCCAGCAGCTTTTTTGGTTCAGATACGCAGTATTTT. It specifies CASSFFGSDTQYF.

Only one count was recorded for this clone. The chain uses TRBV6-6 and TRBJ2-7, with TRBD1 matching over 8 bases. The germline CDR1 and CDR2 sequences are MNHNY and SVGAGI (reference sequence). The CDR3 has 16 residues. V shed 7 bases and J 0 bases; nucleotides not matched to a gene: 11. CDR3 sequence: CASTHRWQGASYEQYF. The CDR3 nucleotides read TGTGCCAGCACCCACAGATGGCAGGGGGCCTCCTACGAGCAGTACTTC.

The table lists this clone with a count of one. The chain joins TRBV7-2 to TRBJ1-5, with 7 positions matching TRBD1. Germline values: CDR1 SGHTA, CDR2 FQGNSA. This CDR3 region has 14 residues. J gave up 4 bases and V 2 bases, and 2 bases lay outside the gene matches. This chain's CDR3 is CASSLQGGNQPQHF. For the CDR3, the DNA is TGTGCCAGCAGCTTACAGGGGGGGAATCAGCCCCAGCATTTT.

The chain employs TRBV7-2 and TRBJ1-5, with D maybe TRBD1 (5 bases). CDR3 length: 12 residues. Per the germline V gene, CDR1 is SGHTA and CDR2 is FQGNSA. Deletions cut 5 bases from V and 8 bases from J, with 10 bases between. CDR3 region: CASSVQAEPQHF. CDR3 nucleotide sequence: TGTGCCAGCAGCGTACAGGCAGAGCCCCAGCATTTT.

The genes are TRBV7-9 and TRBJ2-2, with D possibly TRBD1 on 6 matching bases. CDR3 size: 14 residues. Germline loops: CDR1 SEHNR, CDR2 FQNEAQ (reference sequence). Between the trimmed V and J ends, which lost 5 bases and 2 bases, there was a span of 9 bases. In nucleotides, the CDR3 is TGTGCCAGCAGCATGGACAGAAACACCGGGGAGCTGTTTTTT. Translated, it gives CASSMDRNTGELFF.

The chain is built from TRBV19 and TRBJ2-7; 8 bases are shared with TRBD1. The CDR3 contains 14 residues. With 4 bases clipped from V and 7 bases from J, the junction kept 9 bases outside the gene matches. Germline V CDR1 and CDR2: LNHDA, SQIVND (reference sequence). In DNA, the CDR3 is TGTGCCAGTAGTAGGGGACAGGCGACGGGAGAGCAGTACTTC. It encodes CASSRGQATGEQYF.

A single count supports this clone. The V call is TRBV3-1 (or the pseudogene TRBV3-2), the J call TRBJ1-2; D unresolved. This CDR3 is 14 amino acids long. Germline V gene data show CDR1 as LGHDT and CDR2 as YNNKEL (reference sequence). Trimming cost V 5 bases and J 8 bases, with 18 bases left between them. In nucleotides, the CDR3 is TGTGCCAGCAGCTCGAGACACGGAGCTCGAGGCTACACCTTC. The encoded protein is CASSSRHGARGYTF.

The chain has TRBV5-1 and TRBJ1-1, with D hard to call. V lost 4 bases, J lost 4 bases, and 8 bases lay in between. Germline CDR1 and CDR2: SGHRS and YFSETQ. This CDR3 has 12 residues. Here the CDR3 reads CASSPDFTEAFF. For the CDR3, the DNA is TGCGCCAGCAGCCCGGACTTCACTGAAGCTTTCTTT.

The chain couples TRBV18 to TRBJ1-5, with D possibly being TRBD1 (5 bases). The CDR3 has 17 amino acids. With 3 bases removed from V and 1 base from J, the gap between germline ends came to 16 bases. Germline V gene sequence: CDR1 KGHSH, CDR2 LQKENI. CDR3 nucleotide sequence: TGTGCCAGCTCACCCACCCCGCCAGGGTCCAGCAATCAGCCCCAGCATTTT. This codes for CASSPTPPGSSNQPQHF.

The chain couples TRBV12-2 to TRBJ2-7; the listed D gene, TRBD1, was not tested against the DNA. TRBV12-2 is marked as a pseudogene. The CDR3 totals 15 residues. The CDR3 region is CASRLAPHPSYEQYF. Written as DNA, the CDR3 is TGTGCAAGTCGCTTAGCGCCACACCCCTCCTACGAGCAGTACTTC.

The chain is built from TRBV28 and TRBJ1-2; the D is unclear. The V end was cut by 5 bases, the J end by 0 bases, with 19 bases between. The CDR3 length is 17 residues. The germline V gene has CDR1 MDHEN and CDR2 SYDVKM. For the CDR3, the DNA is TGTGCCAGCAGTCTGAGCACCTTACGCCCAGCTAACTATGGCTACACCTTC. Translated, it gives CASSLSTLRPANYGYTF.

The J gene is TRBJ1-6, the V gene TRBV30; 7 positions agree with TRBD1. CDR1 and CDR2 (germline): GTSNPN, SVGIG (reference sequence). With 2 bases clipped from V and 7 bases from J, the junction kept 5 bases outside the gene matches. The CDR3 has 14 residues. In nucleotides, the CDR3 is TGTGCCTGGAGTTACGGACAGGAGAATTCACCCCTCCACTTT. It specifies CAWSYGQENSPLHF.

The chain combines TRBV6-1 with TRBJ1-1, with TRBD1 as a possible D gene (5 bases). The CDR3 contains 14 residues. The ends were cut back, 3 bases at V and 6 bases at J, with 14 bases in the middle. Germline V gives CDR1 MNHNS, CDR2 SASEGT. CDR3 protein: CASSDRTFQAEAFF. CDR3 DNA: TGTGCCAGCAGTGACAGGACATTCCAAGCTGAAGCTTTCTTT.

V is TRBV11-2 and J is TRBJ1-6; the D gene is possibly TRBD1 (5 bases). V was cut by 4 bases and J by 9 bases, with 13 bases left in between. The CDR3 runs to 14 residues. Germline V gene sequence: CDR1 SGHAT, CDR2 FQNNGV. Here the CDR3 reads CASSSGWEGSPLHF. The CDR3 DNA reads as TGTGCCAGCAGCTCAGGGTGGGAGGGTTCACCCCTCCACTTT.

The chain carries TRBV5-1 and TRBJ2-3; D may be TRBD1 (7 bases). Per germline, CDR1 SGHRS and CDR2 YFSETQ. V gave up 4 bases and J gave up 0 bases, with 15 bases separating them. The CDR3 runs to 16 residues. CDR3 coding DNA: TGCGCCAGCAGCCATCAGGGGGGACCTAGCACAGATACGCAGTATTTT. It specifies CASSHQGGPSTDTQYF.

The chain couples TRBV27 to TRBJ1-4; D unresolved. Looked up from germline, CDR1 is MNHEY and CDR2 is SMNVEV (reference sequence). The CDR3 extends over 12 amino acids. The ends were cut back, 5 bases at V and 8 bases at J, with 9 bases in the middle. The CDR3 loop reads CASSPLGEKLFF. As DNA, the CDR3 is TGTGCCAGCAGTCCCCTTGGGGAAAAACTGTTTTTT.

The CDR3 is CASSERGNTIYF. CDR3 in DNA: TGTGCCAGCAGCGAGAGAGGAAACACCATATATTTT. V and J are TRBV9 and TRBJ1-3; D unresolved. CDR3 size: 12 residues. V was pared by 3 bases and J by 4 bases, with 5 bases between. Germline CDR1 is SGDLS and CDR2 is YYNGEE.